This TCR delta chain was identified during a study of Vδ1+ human thymocytes. Study results and limitations: Despite high sort purity, roughly 19% of thymic T cell receptor delta sequences were Vdelta2. Many TRG clonotypes were shared between donors; TRD repertoires were essentially private. In the thymus, TRG and TRD repertoires looked highly polyclonal with Gaussian CDR3 lengths.

RNA was extracted from the cells and then reverse transcribed. CDR3 amplicons came from multiplex PCR with pooled V-gene forward and constant-region reverse primers. TCRdb fed the multiplex PCR reads into CATT to redo clone calling. Altogether around 24,000 delta-chain clones are present, 25% to 35% being singletons, with the ten largest covering 1.6%. A note on this clone: What it binds is not known. Its ends do not fully match the called genes, so a read error is possible.

There are 19 residues in the CDR3. Germline CDR1 and CDR2: TSWWSYY and QGS. Vdelta1+ thymocyte sorts reached between roughly 98% and 99.6% purity. Sequencing was carried out using Vdelta1+ gamma-delta thymocytes from the thymus. Subset here: FACS-sorted CD3+ TCRalphabeta- TCRVdelta1+ TCRVdelta2- thymocytes. The receptor was derived from a boy in the first two years of life who had congenital heart surgery. This chain links TRDV1 with TRDJ1, with D perhaps TRDD3 (5 bases). Here the CDR3 reads CALGELSRPPPLGRDRLIF. CDR3 nucleotides: TGTGCTCTTGGGGAACTCAGCCGTCCCCCCCCTCTGGGCCGCGATAGACTCATCTTT.